This T cell receptor beta chain was profiled in a study of beta chain features in type 1 diabetes. Study results and caveats: Researchers report that Type 1 diabetes patients had moderately but significantly shorter TCRB CDR3s across all four CD4+ subsets.

CDR1 and CDR2 from the germline V gene are MNHEY and SMNVEV (reference sequence). The CDR3 is 18 amino acids. The ends lost 8 bases at V and 0 bases at J; junction bases unmatched: 17. This clone was found a few times. Its target is not known. The sequenced template was cDNA made from the entire isolated RNA. Using immunoSEQ multiplex PCR, the repertoire was profiled, and TCRdb retains in-frame clones only, with some absent. The repertoire holds 150,000 to 200,000 clones, approximately 8% seen once, with about 0.9% in the top ten. This TCR was recovered from a middle-aged woman with type 1 diabetes. V gene TRBV27 combines with J gene TRBJ2-3, with 7 bases aligning to TRBD1. The sequenced sample consisted of central memory CD4+ T cells from blood. The CDR3 DNA follows: TGTGCCAGCTCCACGGACAGGACCCTGCCGGCTAGCACAGATACGCAGTATTTT. Amino acid sequence: CASSTDRTLPASTDTQYF.